This T cell receptor beta chain was obtained from a study of T cell responses to AZD1222 COVID-19 vaccine (dated by TCRdb to the early 2020s). Study-wide context: A total of just over 230 trial participants underwent TCR sequencing, of whom approximately 200 had received two doses of AZD1222 and 26 had received two doses of the MenACWY control vaccine. Enrollment into the trials was organized by age into subgroups of 18-55, 56-69 and 70-plus years, and those subgroups contained roughly 160, 29 and 62 TCR-sequenced participants, respectively. Overall results and qualifications from the work: In the small 56-69-year group, the increase in depth fell short of significance, most likely because of low power. Conclusions about previously exposed vaccinees are limited, since just 5 or 6 AZD1222 recipients were seropositive for SARS-CoV-2 at baseline. Nearly half of unique spike-specific TCRs reportedly recognized epitopes outside regions mutated in the B.1.351 and B.1.1.7 variants. Because no samples from the day 14 peak response were available, repertoires could be characterized only after the peak T cell response. CD4 TCRs associated with the vaccine covered the entire spike protein, and the dominant responses were in regions 160-218 and 743-854. Participants were mostly white British and included more females than males, and it was suggested by the authors that clonal diversity may have been underestimated. After two AZD1222 doses, both the breadth and the depth of spike-specific TCRs were significantly higher than at day 0 and than in MenACWY recipients.

The sample's time point label is to be understood as: baseline before first vaccination. Reading the label with the study, this specimen's treatment or condition is: meningococcal conjugate vaccine given as trial control. The vaccinee samples were drawn from two UK trials, COV001 and COV002, one of which was a single-blind randomized controlled phase 2/3 trial testing AZD1222 (ChAdOx1 nCoV-19) in healthy adults. Trial participant PBMC samples were collected at day 0 and day 28 after the second dose for TCRbeta chain sequencing. The CDR3 regions of human TCRbeta chains were subjected to immunosequencing. On the study's bioinformatics: TCRs in the repertoires were matched against a reference library of SARS-CoV-2-specific TCRs that had been generated with the MIRA antigen-specificity platform. Breadth was defined as the fraction of unique TCRs that were SARS-CoV-2-associated, and depth was defined as the fraction of total T cells that were SARS-CoV-2-associated. Using the MIRA data, every spike-specific TCR was mapped to the spike region that the TCR reacted to and assigned to either a CD4 or a CD8 class. Log10-transformed breadth and depth values were compared by one-way ANOVA with Sidak's multiple comparisons tests. What TCRdb holds here is the immuneACCESS table cut down to in-frame rearrangements. Part of the clones is not present; checked against another copy, under half of the missing clones reflect an unresolved V gene, and the others are unexplained. D and trimming come from the DNA, and the V and J calls and clone size come from that table. The sample table holds some 150,000 clones, of which approximately 78% were seen once. Of the sample, 4.1% falls within the top ten clones.

The germline V gene gives CDR1 as SGDLS and CDR2 as YYNGEE. V lost 3 bases and J lost 5 bases, and the count of bases not matched to a germline gene is 14. The CDR3, from cysteine to phenylalanine, totals 17 residues. Only the CDR3 DNA stays, 51 bases, in frame from base 1. Note on this clone: Its antigen remains undetermined. Per-base qualities were not stored, and no clone one base away is much larger.

This chain joins TRBV9 to TRBJ2-5; 9 of the junction bases match TRBD2. This clonotype was sampled from an adult in good health. Sequenced here: peripheral blood, sampled on day 0 of MenACWY control vaccination. This receptor carries the CDR3 CASSETPLLAGLETQYF. The DNA sequence is as follows: TGTGCCAGCAGCGAGACCCCGTTACTAGCGGGCTTGGAGACCCAGTACTTC.